What follows are 20 T cell receptor beta chains derived from one specimen sequenced in a study of shared clonotypes between healthy human individuals. The method was immunoSEQ multiplex PCR; TCRdb's version includes in-frame clones alone and lacks a portion of them. The data show about 1.1 million clones, 77% seen once. The specimen was memory CD4+ T cells from PBMCs. Subset of the sample: CD45RA-negative fraction. These receptors all stem from a man aged 18-30 years in good health. Some clones in this sample may be carry-over from other donors' samples.

The sample holds one count of this clone. The V call is TRBV29-1, the J call TRBJ1-3; 9 bases agree with TRBD1. The V gene's germline CDR1 is SQVTM and CDR2 ANQGSEA. CDR3 length: 16 amino acids. Unmatched junction bases numbered 11, after V lost 4 bases and J lost 4 bases. CDR3 nucleotides: TGCAGCGTTGTGGTGACCGGGACAGGGCCGGGAAACACCATATATTTT. It encodes CSVVVTGTGPGNTIYF.

This sequence joins TRBV11-3 and TRBJ2-2; TRBD2 matches at 16 bases. After removal of 5 bases from V and 3 bases from J, the junction contained 6 bases not matched to a gene. This CDR3 is built from 18 residues. CDR1 and CDR2 (germline): SGHNT, YENEEA. The CDR3 loop is CASSPGTSGRGDTGELFF. The CDR3 coding sequence is TGTGCCAGCAGCCCCGGGACTAGCGGGAGGGGAGACACCGGGGAGCTGTTTTTT.

V is TRBV28 and J is TRBJ2-7; TRBD1 agrees at 10 bases. This CDR3 comprises 18 residues. V lost 6 bases to trimming and J lost 0 bases; unmatched junction nucleotides: 14. Germline CDR1 and CDR2: MDHEN and SYDVKM. The CDR3 sequence is CASSSGTGALIGSYEQYF. The DNA for the CDR3 is TGTGCCAGCAGCTCCGGGACAGGGGCCTTAATCGGCTCCTACGAGCAGTACTTC.

The CDR3 loop reads CASSPKRRMNTGELFF. The CDR3 region has the DNA TGTGCCAGTAGTCCCAAACGGCGGATGAACACCGGGGAGCTGTTTTTT. The chain uses TRBV19 and TRBJ2-2; no clear D. The CDR3 is 16 residues long. V lost 5 bases to trimming and J lost 1 base, with 14 bases between them. The germline CDR1 and CDR2 sequences are LNHDA and SQIVND (reference sequence). Full variable domain (outside the CDR3, taken from reference TRBV19 and TRBJ2-2): DGGITQSPKYLFRKEGQNVTLSCEQNLNHDAMYWYRQDPGQGLRLIYYSQIVNDFQKGDIAEGYSVSREKKESFPLTVTSAQKNPTAFYLCASSPKRRMNTGELFFGEGSRLTVL.

As for this clone: Other DNA sequences within the sample encode an identical CDR3. The chain links TRBV20-1 to TRBJ2-7; D remains ambiguous. The germline CDR1 and CDR2 sequences are DFQATT and SNEGSKA (reference sequence). V was shortened by 3 bases and J by 7 bases, with 10 bases between the two germline ends. The CDR3 spans 11 residues. This CDR3 is CSARDRAEQYF. The CDR3 DNA is TGCAGTGCTAGGGACCGAGCGGAGCAGTACTTC.

The genes are TRBV9 and TRBJ2-7; 10 nucleotides agree with TRBD1. Germline CDR1 SGDLS, CDR2 YYNGEE. V dropped 3 bases and J dropped 4; count of bases not matched to a gene: 7. The CDR3 contains 15 residues. The CDR3: CASSGGTGAIYEQYF. CDR3 nucleotide sequence: TGTGCCAGCAGCGGGGGGACAGGGGCTATTTACGAGCAGTACTTC. The full variable domain, completed using reference TRBV9 and TRBJ2-7, is DSGVTQTPKHLITATGQRVTLRCSPRSGDLSVYWYQQSLDQGLQFLIQYYNGEERAKGNILERFSAQQFPDLHSELNLSSLELGDSALYFCASSGGTGAIYEQYFGPGTRLTVT.

The table lists this clone with many counts. This rearrangement joins TRBV18 to TRBJ2-7; 14 bases align to TRBD2. The CDR3 has 15 residues. V gave up 2 bases and J gave up 11 bases; unmatched junction bases: 8. CDR1 and CDR2 (germline): KGHSH, LQKENI. The DNA of the CDR3 is TGTGCCAGCTCACCAGGACTAGCGGGAGGCATGCCGGAGTACTTC. Translated: CASSPGLAGGMPEYF.

Details on this clone: Distinct nucleotide sequences in the sample also encode this CDR3. The chain combines TRBV5-1 with TRBJ1-1; the D is unclear. Trimming removed 0 bases at V and 0 bases at J, with 6 bases between. The CDR3 length is 14 residues. Germline CDR1 reads SGHRS; CDR2 reads YFSETQ. The CDR3 DNA is TGCGCCAGCAGCTTGGGACACCTGAACACTGAAGCTTTCTTT. Its protein is CASSLGHLNTEAFF.

The V gene is TRBV7-2, the J gene TRBJ2-1, with unresolved D. Germline values: CDR1 SGHTA, CDR2 FQGNSA. The CDR3 has 14 amino acids. The V end was cut by 1 base, the J end by 6 bases, with 10 bases between. CDR3 DNA: TGTGCCAGCAGCTTAGGCGGTCAAATCAATGAGCAGTTCTTC. Amino acids: CASSLGGQINEQFF.

This chain joins TRBV14 and TRBJ2-7, with no clear D. This CDR3 comprises 13 residues. Trimming removed 2 bases from V and 3 bases from J, with 8 bases in between. CDR1 and CDR2 from the germline V gene are SGHDN and FVKESK. The CDR3 DNA is TGTGCCAGCAGCCAACTAGGATACTACGAGCAGTACTTC. It translates to CASSQLGYYEQYF.

As regards this clone: This clone may be a read error of a much larger clone one base away. The same CDR3 can be traced to other DNA sequences in this sample. The chain carries TRBV10-3 and TRBJ1-4; 10 nucleotides agree with TRBD1. Germline loops: CDR1 ENHRY, CDR2 SYGVKD. The length of the CDR3 is 13 residues. CDR3 sequence (DNA): TGCGCCATCAAGGGACAGGGGTCAGGAAAACTGTTTTTT. It specifies CAIKGQGSGKLFF.

The rearrangement joins TRBV29-1 to TRBJ1-1; D is ambiguous. Between the trimmed V and J ends, which lost 2 bases and 0 bases, there was a span of 10 bases. CDR1 and CDR2 (germline): SQVTM, ANQGSEA. The CDR3 loop spans 14 amino acids. DNA of the CDR3: TGCAGCGTTGAAATGTGGGCACTGAACACTGAAGCTTTCTTT. It encodes CSVEMWALNTEAFF.

J is TRBJ2-1 and V is TRBV7-3; tentatively, D is TRBD2 (5 bases). Looked up from germline, CDR1 is SGHTA and CDR2 is FQGTGA. This CDR3 comprises 15 residues. V gave up 1 base and J gave up 9 bases, with 16 bases separating them. DNA of the CDR3: TGTGCCAGCAGCTTAAGTCCCCTACTAGAATCTGAGCAGTTCTTC. This sequence encodes CASSLSPLLESEQFF.

The chain uses TRBV28 and TRBJ2-5; no reliable D call. The CDR3 has 11 residues. V was cut by 7 bases and J by 2 bases, with 5 bases left in between. Germline CDR1 MDHEN, CDR2 SYDVKM. This CDR3 is CASTLQETQYF. The CDR3 nucleotides read TGTGCCAGCACACTACAAGAGACCCAGTACTTC.

CDR3 DNA sequence: TGTGCCAGCAGCTTACAGGGTTATTGGGGCACCGGGGAGCTGTTTTTT. The encoded protein is CASSLQGYWGTGELFF. The V gene is TRBV11-3, the J gene TRBJ2-2; possibly TRBD1 for D (5 bases). CDR1 is SGHNT, CDR2 YENEEA, per germline. V gave up 2 bases and J gave up 4 bases, with 14 bases separating them. CDR3 size: 16 residues.

V is TRBV5-1 and J is TRBJ1-2; D not certain. The CDR3 contains 14 residues. Germline-derived CDR1 and CDR2 are SGHRS and YFSETQ. Trimming left V 0 bases short and J 6 bases short, with 12 bases between. The CDR3 DNA sequence: TGCGCCAGCAGCTTGGAAGCGGGGTGGCATGGCTACACCTTC. Translation gives CASSLEAGWHGYTF.

The chain recombines TRBV30 with TRBJ2-7; TRBD2 matches at 13 bases. Per germline, CDR1 GTSNPN and CDR2 SVGIG (reference sequence). CDR3 length equals 14 residues. J was trimmed by 9 bases and V by 3 bases; bases with no gene match: 8. CDR3 nucleotide sequence: TGTGCCTGGAGCTCTGGACTAGCGGGAGCTGTGCAGTACTTC. As protein: CAWSSGLAGAVQYF.

The CDR3 DNA reads TGTGCCAGCACTAGGACAGGGTCAGAGGGGGAGACCCAGTACTTC. This translates into CASTRTGSEGETQYF. The gene calls are TRBV6-5 and TRBJ2-5; 8 bases agree with TRBD1. The V and J ends lost 7 bases and 5 bases, in that order; junction bases with no gene match: 12. CDR1 is MNHEY and CDR2 is SVGAGI in the germline V gene. The CDR3 is 15 amino acids.

In this sample, this clone turned up once. The chain employs TRBV7-8 and TRBJ2-7, with TRBD1 identical over 7 bases. The CDR3 has 13 amino acids. The V and J ends lost 5 bases and 4 bases, in that order; junction bases with no gene match: 5. Per the germline V gene, CDR1 is SGHVS and CDR2 is FQNEAQ. CDR3: CASSPGQNYEQYF. In nucleotides, the CDR3 is TGTGCCAGCAGCCCGGGACAGAATTACGAGCAGTACTTC.

The genes are TRBV29-1 and TRBJ2-1; D is possibly TRBD2 (5 bases). V was clipped by 6 bases and J by 7 bases, with 10 bases between them. The length of the CDR3 is 11 residues. Germline CDR1 reads SQVTM; CDR2 reads ANQGSEA. The CDR3 here is CSVTTGNEQFF. DNA of the CDR3: TGCAGCGTGACTACCGGAAATGAGCAGTTCTTC.